Below, 21 T cell receptor beta chains from the same sample are listed, as sequenced in a study of CD8 T cells in Susac syndrome. Reverse transcription of roughly 0.5 to 1 ug RNA was carried out with random hexamers. TCRdb reanalysed the immunoSEQ multiplex PCR reads using MiXCR and keeps one entry per CDR3 protein. Among over 350,000 distinct CDR3 sequences listed, more than 70% were seen once. Sequenced sample: CD8+ T cells from PBMCs. These receptors all come from a human donor with multiple sclerosis.

V and J are TRBV30 and TRBJ2-7; D is uncertain. The V gene lost 6 bases and the J gene lost 2 bases, with 5 bases spanning the gap. CDR1 and CDR2 from the germline V gene are GTSNPN and SVGIG (reference sequence). The length of the CDR3 is 10 residues. The CDR3 DNA follows: TGTGCCTGCACTACCTACGAGCAGTACTTC. Protein product: CACTTYEQYF.

The chain links TRBV10-3 to TRBJ1-1, with a possible D match to TRBD1 (5 bases). Deletions cut 11 bases from V and 5 bases from J, with 18 bases between. This CDR3 region has 13 residues. Germline loops: CDR1 ENHRY, CDR2 SYGVKD. CDR3 protein: CAARGDGGTEAFF. The CDR3 DNA follows: TGTGCCGCCCGAGGGGACGGGGGAACTGAAGCTTTCTTT.

The V call is TRBV5-4, the J call TRBJ1-6; TRBD1 is a possible D gene (6 bases). The ends were cut back, 1 base at V and 11 bases at J, with 10 bases in the middle. The germline V gene has CDR1 SGHNT and CDR2 YYREEE (reference sequence). This CDR3 has 13 amino acids. Here the CDR3 reads CASSLYREPPLHF. The DNA of the CDR3 is TGTGCCAGCAGCTTGTACAGGGAGCCACCCCTCCACTTT.

The chain employs TRBV10-3 and TRBJ2-1; D is ambiguous. CDR3 length equals 14 residues. The V gene lost 3 bases and the J gene lost 3 bases, with 9 bases spanning the gap. Germline V gene lookup returns CDR1 ENHRY and CDR2 SYGVKD. The CDR3, as DNA: TGTGCCATCAGTGACGGGCCTAGCTACAATGAGCAGTTCTTC. Amino acids: CAISDGPSYNEQFF.

The chain has TRBV20-1 and TRBJ1-2; 8 bases match TRBD1. The CDR3 length is 15 residues. CDR1 DFQATT and CDR2 SNEGSKA come from the germline V gene (reference sequence). With 5 bases clipped from V and 3 bases from J, the junction kept 11 bases outside the gene matches. CDR3 in DNA: TGCAGTGCTCGAACCGGGACAGGAACCTACTATGGCTACACCTTC. As protein: CSARTGTGTYYGYTF.

J is TRBJ2-5 and V is TRBV3-1, with 8 bases that match TRBD2. From germline, CDR1 is LGHDT and CDR2 YNNKEL (reference sequence). CDR3 length: 16 amino acids. J gave up 4 bases and V 0 bases, and 7 bases lay outside the gene matches. The CDR3 loop reads CASSQDRTSFGETQYF. The CDR3 bases are TGTGCCAGCAGCCAAGACCGGACTAGCTTTGGAGAGACCCAGTACTTC.

The CDR3 sequence is CASSPGRGTDEQFF. CDR3 sequence (DNA): TGTGCCAGCAGCCCCGGGCGGGGGACGGATGAGCAGTTCTTC. The rearrangement joins TRBV28 to TRBJ2-1, with TRBD2 matching 7 bases. The CDR3 runs 14 residues. Per germline, CDR1 MDHEN and CDR2 SYDVKM. After removal of 6 bases from V and 8 bases from J, the junction contained 10 bases not matched to a gene.

This chain uses TRBV7-8 with TRBJ2-6; 8 positions match TRBD2. With 1 base clipped from V and 3 bases from J, the junction kept 8 bases outside the gene matches. This CDR3 contains 18 residues. In germline, CDR1 is SGHVS, CDR2 FQNEAQ. The CDR3 loop is CASSLEVRGASGANVLTF. In DNA, the CDR3 is TGTGCCAGCAGCTTAGAGGTGCGGGGGGCCAGTGGGGCCAACGTCCTGACTTTC.

The V gene is TRBV27, the J gene TRBJ1-1, with D possibly matching TRBD1 (5 bases). In germline, CDR1 is MNHEY, CDR2 SMNVEV (reference sequence). The CDR3 sequence is 18 residues long. V gave up 8 bases and J gave up 6 bases, with 31 bases separating them. The CDR3 region has the DNA TGTGCCAGCCTTCCATACGACGGGACTCCTATGGGATTACCTGAAGCTTTCTTT. This gives the protein CASLPYDGTPMGLPEAFF.

V gene TRBV12-3 or TRBV12-4 combines with J gene TRBJ2-1; possible D gene TRBD2, 7 bases. This CDR3 has 15 amino acids. V lost 6 bases, J lost 4 bases, and 16 bases lay in between. CDR3 region: CASSRGGGAYNEQFF. CDR3 sequence (DNA): TGTGCCAGCAGCCGAGGAGGGGGGGCATACAATGAGCAGTTCTTC.

This chain connects TRBV27 to TRBJ2-1; no reliable D call. The CDR3 runs to 12 residues. V was trimmed by 5 bases and J by 10 bases, leaving 12 bases between them. The germline V gene has CDR1 MNHEY and CDR2 SMNVEV (reference sequence). CDR3 loop: CASSPHTREQFF. DNA of the CDR3: TGTGCCAGCAGTCCCCATACTCGGGAGCAGTTCTTC.

The chain joins TRBV5-1 to TRBJ2-7; D is possibly TRBD2 (5 bases). This CDR3 has 14 amino acids. Germline CDR1 SGHRS, CDR2 YFSETQ. Trimming removed 4 bases at V and 4 bases at J, with 15 bases between. The chain's CDR3 is CASSPAAVRYEQYF. The CDR3 region has the DNA TGCGCCAGCAGCCCAGCGGCCGTAAGGTACGAGCAGTACTTC.

J is TRBJ2-1 and V is TRBV5-1; D possibly uses TRBD1 or TRBD2 (5 bases each). The germline V gene encodes CDR1 SGHRS and CDR2 YFSETQ. Trimming pared 5 bases from V and 5 bases from J, leaving 20 bases between. The CDR3 is 16 residues long. DNA for the CDR3: TGCGCCAGCAGTTCTTTCGGGGCAGGGTTCGACAATGAGCAGTTCTTC. It is translated as CASSSFGAGFDNEQFF.

The chain links TRBV11-1 to TRBJ2-1; 8 bases match TRBD1. From germline, CDR1 is SGHAT and CDR2 FQDESV (reference sequence). J gave up 9 bases and V 5 bases, and 33 bases lay outside the gene matches. The CDR3 sequence is 22 residues long. CDR3 sequence reads: CASSTPGPQGDAIRTLWAEQFF. The CDR3 nucleotides are TGTGCCAGCAGCACACCCGGGCCACAGGGGGATGCTATTCGCACCCTTTGGGCTGAGCAGTTCTTC.

This chain joins TRBV27 and TRBJ2-1; D possibly corresponds to TRBD2 (5 bases). The CDR3 consists of 13 residues. V was pared by 8 bases and J by 6 bases, with 14 bases between. The germline gives CDR1 MNHEY, CDR2 SMNVEV (reference sequence). CDR3 loop: CASHQLVTNEQFF. The CDR3, as DNA: TGTGCCAGCCACCAACTAGTTACCAATGAGCAGTTCTTC.

The rearrangement uses TRBV7-9 and TRBJ2-7; 8 nucleotides line up with TRBD2. V was pared by 1 base and J by 1 base, with 12 bases of the junction left unmatched. Germline V gene sequence: CDR1 SEHNR, CDR2 FQNEAQ (reference sequence). This CDR3 region has 18 residues. CDR3 DNA: TGTGCCAGCAGCTTAGATTCGGCTAGCGGGTCTCCTTCCTACGAGCAGTACTTC. Translation: CASSLDSASGSPSYEQYF.

This chain connects TRBV7-6 to TRBJ2-2; weak D call: TRBD1 (6 bases). The V end lost 4 bases, the J end lost 6 bases, and 12 bases lay between the germline ends. The CDR3 loop spans 14 amino acids. Germline CDR1 SGHVS, CDR2 FNYEAQ. CDR3 residues: CASSSTGWSGELFF. CDR3 bases: TGTGCCAGCAGCTCAACAGGGTGGTCCGGGGAGCTGTTTTTT.

The gene calls are TRBV7-9 and TRBJ2-7; tentatively, D is TRBD1 (6 bases). The V gene's germline CDR1 is SEHNR and CDR2 FQNEAQ (reference sequence). V gave up 5 bases and J gave up 0 bases, with 14 bases separating them. The CDR3 spans 15 residues. CDR3 coding DNA: TGTGCCAGCAGCCACCGACAGGAGAACTCCTACGAGCAGTACTTC. This codes for CASSHRQENSYEQYF.

V is TRBV28 and J is TRBJ2-5; D uncertain. Trimming removed 10 bases from V and 1 base from J, with 16 bases in between. Germline CDR1 reads MDHEN; CDR2 reads SYDVKM. This CDR3 spans 14 amino acids. CDR3 loop: CATKEWVTQETQYF. DNA of the CDR3: TGTGCCACGAAGGAGTGGGTCACCCAAGAGACCCAGTACTTC.

V usage is TRBV11-2 and J usage is TRBJ2-7; D possibly corresponds to TRBD2 (6 bases). V was clipped by 1 base and J by 2 bases, with 15 bases between them. The CDR3 runs to 16 residues. Germline assignment: CDR1 SGHAT and CDR2 FQNNGV. The CDR3 here is CASSLGGGSLTYEQYF. The CDR3 DNA reads as TGTGCCAGCAGCTTAGGGGGAGGAAGCCTAACCTACGAGCAGTACTTC. Full variable domain (remainder filled in from reference TRBV11-2 and TRBJ2-7): EAGVAQSPRYKIIEKRQSVAFWCNPISGHATLYWYQQILGQGPKLLIQFQNNGVVDDSQLPKDRFSAERLKGVDSTLKIQPAKLEDSAVYLCASSLGGGSLTYEQYFGPGTRLTVT.

The V gene is TRBV30, the J gene TRBJ2-3, with D tentatively TRBD1 or TRBD2 (5 bases each). The CDR3 has 14 amino acids. Trimming removed 0 bases from V and 4 bases from J, with 11 bases in between. Germline CDR1 is GTSNPN and CDR2 is SVGIG (reference sequence). CDR3 in amino acids: CAWSVTGAADTQYF. Here the CDR3 DNA reads TGTGCCTGGAGTGTTACCGGGGCGGCAGATACGCAGTATTTT.